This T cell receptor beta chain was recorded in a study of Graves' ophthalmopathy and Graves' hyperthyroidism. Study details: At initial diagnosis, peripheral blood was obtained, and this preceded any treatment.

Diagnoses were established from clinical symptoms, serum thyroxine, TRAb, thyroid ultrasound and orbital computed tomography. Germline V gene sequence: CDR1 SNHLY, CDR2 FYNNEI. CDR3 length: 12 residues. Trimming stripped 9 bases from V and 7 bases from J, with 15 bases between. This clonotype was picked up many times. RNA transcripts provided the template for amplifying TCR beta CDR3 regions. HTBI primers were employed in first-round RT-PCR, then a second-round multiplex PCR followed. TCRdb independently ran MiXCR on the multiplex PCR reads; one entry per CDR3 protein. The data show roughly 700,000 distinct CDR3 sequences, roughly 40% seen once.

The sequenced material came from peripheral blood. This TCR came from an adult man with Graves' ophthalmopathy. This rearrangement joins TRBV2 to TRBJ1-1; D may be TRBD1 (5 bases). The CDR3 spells CARSGTVYEAFF. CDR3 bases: TGTGCCAGGTCCGGGACGGTTTATGAAGCTTTCTTT.